This T cell receptor beta chain was obtained from a study of OX40 agonist ivuxolimab in advanced cancers. Some background on the complete study: Ivuxolimab was a fully human IgG2 agonistic monoclonal antibody targeting the costimulatory receptor OX40 (CD134). Intravenous ivuxolimab was administered to patients every 2 weeks at six dose levels: 0.01, 0.1, 0.3, 1.5, 3 and 10 mg/kg. Of the approximately 50 dose-escalation patients, hepatocellular carcinoma was present in about 20, melanoma in about 15, renal cell carcinoma in 9 and head and neck cancer in 9. In the dose-escalation cohort, 82.7% of patients were male, and the mean age was approximately 60 years, with a range of about 23 to 85. Patients were allowed to have had prior anti-PD-1, anti-PD-L1 or anti-CTLA-4 therapy, and around 40% of the dose-escalation patients had previously received checkpoint inhibitors. Partial responses occurred in three dose-escalation patients, of whom one had hepatocellular carcinoma and two had cutaneous melanoma. Peripheral TCRbeta sequencing aimed to test whether ivuxolimab altered TCR sequence diversity and caused clonal T-cell expansion. The monotherapy dose-escalation portion (N ≈ 56 patients) of the phase I ivuxolimab trial is reported in the paper.

What the study reported, not specific to this receptor: After ivuxolimab, expanded clones were on average more numerous among CD8+ T cells than among CD4+ T cells. Low levels of normalized T-cell clonal expansion were also seen in some nonresponding patients. At doses of 0.1 to 3.0 mg/kg, clonal expansion of both CD4+ and CD8+ blood T cells was observed from baseline to week 6. In partial responders in the 0.1-3.0 mg/kg groups, normalized peripheral clonal expansion was found to be among the lowest, especially among CD8+ T cells. Which antigens the clonally expanded peripheral T cells were specific for was not determined.

The trial excluded patients who had a history of autoimmune disease or who were on systemic immunosuppression. Peripheral blood for TCR sequencing was drawn from every dose cohort at baseline, at cycle 4 day 1 and at cycle 7 day 1. The samples were drawn from a first-in-human, open-label, multicenter phase I dose-escalation trial of ivuxolimab. Adults with locally advanced or metastatic melanoma, renal cell, hepatocellular, or head and neck squamous cell carcinoma were enrolled in the trial. CD4+ and CD8+ T cells were sorted separately from peripheral blood before TCR sequencing. This clone was detected only once. This clone's antigen is unknown. It has no much larger one-base neighbor in the sample; base qualities were not kept. To sequence the TCRbeta CDR3 region, genomic DNA was isolated from the sorted cells. The immunoSEQ Assay was used for sequencing of TCRbeta CDR3 regions. TCRdb re-hosts the immuneACCESS table, in-frame sequences only. Its copies lack some clones; in the studies checked, an unresolved V gene accounts for under half of them, and the cause for the rest is not known. Present in this sample are roughly 100,000 clones, about 80% of which were seen just once. The ten most abundant clones make up 1.4% to 1.5% of the sample.

Material: CD4+ or CD8+ T cells sorted from blood, obtained in a trial of the OX40 agonist ivuxolimab. The sequence was collected from an adult with an advanced solid tumor such as melanoma, head and neck, liver or kidney cancer.

The CDR3 region: CASSSDRGAGGELFF. The nucleotide sequence reads TGTGCCAGCAGCTCGGACAGGGGAGCGGGCGGGGAGCTGTTTTTT. In this chain, TRBV7-7 is recombined with TRBJ2-2; 9 central nucleotides agree with TRBD1. Trimming takes 4 bases off V and 7 bases off J; junction bases not matched to a gene: 7. CDR1 and CDR2 (SSHAT, FNYEAQ) derive from the germline V gene (reference sequence). Measured from the cysteine to the phenylalanine, the CDR3 is 15 residues long. Only the CDR3 DNA is retained, 45 bases long and in frame from the first base.